The 8 T cell receptor beta chains below come from one sample, sequenced in a study of T cell responses to AZD1222 COVID-19 vaccine. Using immunoSEQ multiplex PCR, the repertoire was profiled, and TCRdb retains in-frame clones only, with some absent. The table has some 90,000 clones, approximately 88% seen once. This material consisted of peripheral blood, taken on day 0 of AZD1222 vaccination. The receptor set was obtained from an adult in good health.

This sequence joins TRBV29-1 and TRBJ2-6; 9 nucleotides align to TRBD1. Germline V gene lookup returns CDR1 SQVTM and CDR2 ANQGSEA. The V segment lost 6 bases and the J segment 2 bases; nucleotides outside the gene matches: 2. The CDR3 length is 14 residues. CDR3 nucleotide sequence: TGCAGCGTCAGGACAGGGGCTGGGGCCAACGTCCTGACTTTC. This codes for CSVRTGAGANVLTF.

This chain links TRBV7-3 with TRBJ2-1; 10 nucleotides line up with TRBD1. This CDR3 has 15 amino acids. The V segment lost 5 bases and the J segment 9 bases; nucleotides outside the gene matches: 10. Germline CDR1 is SGHTA and CDR2 is FQGTGA. This CDR3 is CASSPPGQGLGEQFF. CDR3 DNA sequence: TGTGCCAGCAGCCCACCGGGACAGGGGTTGGGTGAGCAGTTCTTC. The full variable domain, in which reference TRBV7-3 and TRBJ2-1 provide the parts outside the CDR3, is GAGVSQTPSNKVTEKGKYVELRCDPISGHTALYWYRQSLGQGPEFLIYFQGTGAADDSGLPNDRFFAVRPEGSVSTLKIQRTERGDSAVYLCASSPPGQGLGEQFFGPGTRLTVL.

Turning to this clone: The sample holds other DNA sequences that translate to the same CDR3. The chain employs TRBV12-3 or TRBV12-4 and TRBJ2-7, with a weak D call TRBD1 (5 bases). The CDR3 covers 12 residues. Trimming took 6 bases from V and 3 from J, leaving 9 bases between them. This chain's CDR3 is CASSSDSYEQYF. CDR3 DNA sequence: TGTGCCAGCAGCAGTGACAGCTACGAGCAGTACTTC.

The chain employs TRBV12-3 or TRBV12-4 and TRBJ1-1; D unclear. Trimming pared 4 bases from V and 1 base from J, leaving 7 bases between. The CDR3 loop spans 13 amino acids. CDR3 bases: TGTGCCAGCAGTTATGCAGGGAACACTGAAGCTTTCTTT. This translates into CASSYAGNTEAFF.

The chain combines TRBV15 with TRBJ2-7, with 12 bases fitting TRBD2. The J segment lost 2 bases and the V segment lost 1 base, leaving 6 bases of the junction unmatched. Per the germline V gene, CDR1 is LNHNV and CDR2 is YYDKDF (reference sequence). The CDR3 covers 17 residues. The CDR3, as DNA: TGTGCCACCAGCAGAGGGATCCCTAGCGGGAGGGCCTACGAGCAGTACTTC. As protein: CATSRGIPSGRAYEQYF.

The chain uses TRBV6-5 and TRBJ1-1; TRBD1 matches 8 bases. Germline values: CDR1 MNHEY, CDR2 SVGAGI. V gave up 8 bases and J gave up 5 bases; unmatched junction bases: 7. The CDR3 is 13 residues long. The CDR3 region has the DNA TGTGCCAGCTTAAGAACAGGGGGAACTGAAGCTTTCTTT. It codes for CASLRTGGTEAFF.

This chain links TRBV6-5 with TRBJ1-1; 7 bases match TRBD1. This CDR3 contains 14 residues. V lost 6 bases to trimming and J lost 0 bases; unmatched junction nucleotides: 4. Per the germline V gene, CDR1 is MNHEY and CDR2 is SVGAGI. The CDR3 region has the DNA TGTGCCAGCAGGAACAGGGGAATGAACACTGAAGCTTTCTTT. Its protein is CASRNRGMNTEAFF.

The chain has TRBV15 and TRBJ1-1; unclear D gene. The CDR3 contains 16 residues. Between the trimmed V and J ends, which lost 0 bases and 1 base, there was a span of 12 bases. The germline V gene encodes CDR1 LNHNV and CDR2 YYDKDF (reference sequence). For the CDR3, the DNA is TGTGCCACCAGCAGAGATTGGGTCAGGTCGAACACTGAAGCTTTCTTT. Translating it yields CATSRDWVRSNTEAFF.